These T cell receptor beta chains were read from a single sample in a study of CD8 T cells in ankylosing spondylitis. In TCRdb, the 5' RACE reads were re-called with MiXCR into one record per CDR3 protein. Of roughly 100,000 distinct CDR3 sequences detected, more than 20% appear once; the ten largest clones hold roughly 12%. The sequenced sample was synovial fluid, either unsorted or a sorted T cell fraction (not recorded which). Source of these receptors: a male donor with ankylosing spondylitis. Each CDR3 is given with its conserved first and last residue. The D gene is left open where the match is weak. A row's size may be missing; if present it is once, few, many or a size class.

j_call clone_size d_call v_call cdr3_aa cdr3_nt
TRBJ1-2 many - TRBV5-1 CASSFTGVNYGYTF TGCGCCAGCAGCTTTACAGGAGTGAACTATGGCTACACCTTT
TRBJ2-5 many - TRBV20-1 CSAPLGGGRETQYF TGCAGTGCCCCCTTAGGGGGGGGCAGGGAGACCCAGTACTTC
TRBJ2-6 many - TRBV15 CATSMRATANVLTF TGTGCCACCAGCATGAGGGCCACGGCCAACGTCCTGACTTTC
TRBJ2-6 few - TRBV5-1 CASSSGRTGANVLTF TGCGCCAGCAGCTCCGGACGGACTGGGGCCAACGTCCTGACTTTC
TRBJ2-1 - TRBD1 TRBV24-1 CATSDLTGVEQFF TGTGCCACCAGTGATTTGACAGGGGTTGAGCAGTTCTTC
TRBJ2-3 many - TRBV27 CASSLGLWDTDTQYF TGTGCCAGCAGTTTAGGACTGTGGGACACAGATACGCAGTATTTT
TRBJ1-5 few - TRBV20-1 CSARGDGDQPQHF TGCAGTGCCAGAGGGGACGGAGATCAGCCCCAGCATTTT
TRBJ1-5 - TRBD1 TRBV5-6 CASSLGGQGQPQHF TGTGCCAGCAGCTTGGGGGGACAGGGTCAGCCCCAGCATTTT
TRBJ1-1 few - TRBV7-2 CASSGWGAFF TGTGCCAGCAGCGGGTGGGGAGCTTTCTTT
TRBJ1-2 many TRBD1 TRBV29-1 CSVVLGGANDGYTF TGCAGCGTTGTCTTAGGGGGCGCAAATGATGGCTACACCTTC
TRBJ2-1 - TRBD2 TRBV20-1 CSVLAGWHNEQFF TGCAGTGTTCTAGCGGGATGGCACAATGAGCAGTTCTTC
TRBJ2-2 many - TRBV5-1 CASSSRDQHTGELFF TGCGCCAGCAGCTCCCGGGACCAACACACCGGGGAGCTGTTTTTT
TRBJ2-2 - TRBD1 TRBV11-1 CASSLKYIVAGGVAGELFF TGTGCCAGCAGCTTAAAATATATCGTGGCAGGGGGCGTCGCCGGGGAGCTGTTTTTT
TRBJ2-7 few TRBD2 TRBV24-1 CATSDTPHSGASSYEQYF TGTGCCACCAGTGATACTCCTCATAGCGGGGCCAGCTCCTACGAGCAGTACTTC
TRBJ1-5 few - TRBV2 CAGKEEVGQPQHF TGTGCCGGAAAAGAGGAGGTTGGACAGCCCCAGCATTTT
TRBJ2-1 few TRBD1 TRBV3-1 CASSQGSGGYNEQFF TGTGCCAGCAGCCAAGGCTCAGGGGGCTACAATGAGCAGTTCTTC
TRBJ1-2 - TRBD1 TRBV24-1 CATSGQGENYGYTF TGTGCCACCAGCGGACAGGGCGAGAACTATGGCTACACCTTC
TRBJ2-2 few - TRBV15 CATSGAGTINTGELFF TGTGCCACCAGCGGCGCCGGGACCATCAACACCGGGGAGCTGTTTTTT
TRBJ2-3 few TRBD2 TRBV27 CASSLSGRAGDTQYF TGTGCCAGCAGTTTATCCGGGAGGGCGGGAGATACGCAGTATTTT
TRBJ2-5 few TRBD2 TRBV4-2 CASSQIPSGGSGETQYF TGTGCCAGCAGCCAAATCCCTAGCGGGGGCTCCGGGGAGACCCAGTACTTC
TRBJ2-1 few - TRBV29-1 CSVAMRYNEQFF TGCAGCGTTGCAATGCGGTACAATGAGCAGTTCTTC
TRBJ1-2 - - TRBV5-1 CASSLREDYGYTF TGCGCCAGCAGCTTAAGGGAGGACTATGGCTACACCTTC
TRBJ2-6 - TRBD1 TRBV20-1 CSARGNTGDSGANVLTF TGCAGTGCTAGAGGCAATACAGGGGACTCTGGGGCCAACGTCCTGACTTTC
TRBJ2-1 - TRBD2 TRBV11-2 CASAGLAGAGEQFF TGTGCCAGCGCCGGACTAGCGGGAGCTGGTGAGCAGTTCTTC
TRBJ1-5 - TRBD1 TRBV7-2 CASSLKTGDQPQHF TGTGCCAGCAGCCTAAAGACAGGGGATCAGCCCCAGCATTTT
TRBJ2-1 - TRBD2 TRBV18 CASSPIREGVNEQFF TGTGCCAGCTCACCAATTCGGGAGGGGGTGAATGAGCAGTTCTTC
TRBJ2-4 few TRBD2 TRBV4-2 CASSQVYATGGKNIQYF TGTGCCAGCAGCCAAGTCTACGCTACGGGGGGCAAAAACATTCAGTACTTC
TRBJ2-3 - TRBD2 TRBV20-1 CSARPRGGAPATDTQYF TGCAGTGCTAGACCCCGGGGGGGTGCCCCAGCCACAGATACGCAGTATTTT
TRBJ2-1 once - TRBV6-2/TRBV6-3 CASSYGLNEQFF TGTGCCAGCAGTTACGGACTAAATGAGCAGTTCTTC
TRBJ2-4 once - TRBV19 CASSILAPENNIQYF TGTGCCAGTAGTATCTTGGCACCCGAGAATAACATTCAGTACTTC
TRBJ2-4 - TRBD2 TRBV11-1 CASSLAGGSGRVKNIQYF TGTGCCAGCAGCTTAGCAGGAGGTAGCGGGAGGGTCAAAAACATTCAGTACTTC
TRBJ2-2 - TRBD1 TRBV27 CACSGTAAGELFF TGTGCCTGCTCCGGGACAGCGGCCGGGGAGCTGTTTTTT
TRBJ2-3 - TRBD2 TRBV2 CASSESSGRGPDTQYF TGTGCCAGCAGTGAAAGTAGCGGGAGAGGGCCAGATACGCAGTATTTT
TRBJ2-5 - - TRBV29-1 CSVGENLQETQYF TGCAGCGTTGGGGAAAATTTACAAGAGACCCAGTACTTC
TRBJ1-2 - TRBD1 TRBV7-2 CASRPRQGAGYGYTF TGTGCCAGCAGGCCCCGACAGGGGGCAGGCTATGGCTACACCTTC
TRBJ2-1 many TRBD2 TRBV24-1 CATSDLTSGSLGAYNEQFF TGTGCCACCAGTGATTTAACTAGCGGGAGCCTCGGCGCCTACAATGAGCAGTTCTTC
TRBJ2-5 - - TRBV5-1 CASSDFQETQYF TGCGCCAGCTCGGACTTTCAAGAGACCCAGTACTTC
TRBJ2-7 many - TRBV7-9 CASSFEVNEQYF TGTGCCAGCAGCTTTGAGGTGAACGAGCAGTACTTC
TRBJ2-1 - - TRBV29-1 CSVPEPYNEQFF TGCAGCGTCCCCGAGCCTTACAATGAGCAGTTCTTC
TRBJ2-3 few TRBD1 TRBV2 CASSETGASTDTQYF TGTGCCAGCAGTGAGACAGGGGCTAGCACAGATACGCAGTATTTT
TRBJ2-5 - TRBD2 TRBV7-2 CASSLLSSGVRQETQYF TGTGCCAGCAGCTTACTGTCTAGCGGGGTCCGACAAGAGACCCAGTACTTC
TRBJ1-3 - - TRBV3-1 CASSPPGAGNTIYF TGTGCCAGCAGCCCCCCGGGGGCTGGAAACACCATATATTTT
TRBJ1-1 - - TRBV18 CASSPQRNTEAFF TGTGCCAGCTCACCGCAACGGAACACTGAAGCTTTCTTT
TRBJ2-4 once - TRBV30 CAWTRGAKNIQYF TGTGCCTGGACGAGGGGTGCCAAAAACATTCAGTACTTC
TRBJ2-3 many - TRBV18 CASMGPLSDTQYF TGTGCCAGCATGGGACCACTTTCAGATACGCAGTATTTT
TRBJ2-7 many - TRBV12-3/TRBV12-4 CASSLGPRSNYEQYF TGTGCCAGCAGTTTGGGGCCCAGGAGTAACTACGAGCAGTACTTC
TRBJ2-1 - TRBD2 TRBV5-1 CASSLRTSGFYNEQFF TGCGCCAGCAGCTTGAGGACTAGCGGGTTCTACAATGAGCAGTTCTTC
TRBJ2-1 many - TRBV24-1 CATSEYNEQFF TGTGCCACCAGCGAATACAATGAGCAGTTCTTC
TRBJ1-5 - - TRBV4-1 CASSQERYQPQHF TGCGCCAGCAGCCAAGAAAGGTACCAGCCCCAGCATTTT